A single sample is the source of the 8 T cell receptor beta chains below, sequenced in a study of blood T cell repertoires in COVID-19. Data came from immunoSEQ multiplex PCR; TCRdb stores just in-frame clones and leaves some out. The sample has some 350,000 clones; around nine tenths are singletons. Sequencing was done on a sample of peripheral blood. The receptors were sampled from a woman between 18 and 29 years old who had recovered from COVID-19.

The rearrangement uses TRBV7-2 and TRBJ2-1, with 8 bases that match TRBD2. J gave up 2 bases and V 5 bases, and 5 bases lay outside the gene matches. This CDR3 is 15 amino acids long. Germline V gene lookup returns CDR1 SGHTA and CDR2 FQGNSA. The CDR3 protein is CASSPPGGAYNEQFF. The CDR3 bases are TGTGCCAGCAGCCCCCCGGGGGGGGCCTACAATGAGCAGTTCTTC.

The chain uses TRBV3-1 (or the pseudogene TRBV3-2) and TRBJ2-4; 11 bases are shared with TRBD2. Germline lookup yields CDR1 LGHDT and CDR2 YNNKEL (reference sequence). This CDR3 is built from 17 residues. With 0 bases clipped from V and 10 bases from J, the junction kept 11 bases outside the gene matches. The CDR3 region is CASSQEGTSGSEDIQYF. CDR3 bases: TGTGCCAGCAGCCAAGAAGGTACTAGCGGGAGTGAAGATATTCAGTACTTC.

The V gene is TRBV5-1, the J gene TRBJ1-1; tentative D call: TRBD1 (5 bases). Germline CDR1 SGHRS, CDR2 YFSETQ. V was shortened by 4 bases and J by 4 bases, with 14 bases between the two germline ends. The CDR3 spans 14 residues. The CDR3 DNA follows: TGCGCCAGCAGCGATCAGGGAAGGGGCACTGAAGCTTTCTTT. It encodes CASSDQGRGTEAFF.

The chain employs TRBV30 and TRBJ2-1; D perhaps matches TRBD2 (6 bases). The V end was cut by 5 bases, the J end by 5 bases, with 13 bases between. The CDR3 consists of 13 residues. The germline V gene has CDR1 GTSNPN and CDR2 SVGIG (reference sequence). DNA for the CDR3: TGTGCCTGGGGTAGCGGCTTAAACAATGAGCAGTTCTTC. It yields the protein CAWGSGLNNEQFF.

The chain employs TRBV4-2 and TRBJ1-2; D unresolved. The germline V gene encodes CDR1 LGHNA and CDR2 YNFKEQ. The CDR3 is made up of 11 amino acids. V gave up 5 bases and J gave up 7 bases, with 8 bases separating them. This CDR3 is CASSTRGGYTF. The CDR3 nucleotides read TGTGCCAGCAGCACCCGAGGTGGCTACACCTTC.

This clone was recorded once. The J gene is TRBJ1-2, the V gene TRBV6-2 or TRBV6-3; tentative D call: TRBD1 (6 bases). The CDR3 has 16 residues. The ends were cut back, 6 bases at V and 8 bases at J, with 25 bases in the middle. Germline V lookup: CDR1 MNHEY, CDR2 SVGEGT. CDR3 sequence (DNA): TGTGCCAGCAGCTGGGGGCAGGGGCCCAATGGACGGGGCTACACCTTC. It specifies CASSWGQGPNGRGYTF.

The chain has TRBV6-5 and TRBJ1-5; a possible D gene is TRBD1 (5 bases). Germline lookup yields CDR1 MNHEY and CDR2 SVGAGI. The V and J ends lost 4 bases and 3 bases respectively, with 16 bases between them. The CDR3 is made up of 16 amino acids. CDR3: CASSSRWGEDNQPQHF. In DNA, the CDR3 is TGTGCCAGCAGTTCTCGTTGGGGCGAGGACAATCAGCCCCAGCATTTT.

This clone was detected once. The chain recombines TRBV18 with TRBJ1-2, with no clear D. This CDR3 spans 15 amino acids. Trimming took 3 bases from V and 2 from J, leaving 13 bases between them. Germline-derived CDR1 and CDR2 are KGHSH and LQKENI. This CDR3 reads CASSPPPGSNYGYTF. In nucleotides, the CDR3 is TGTGCCAGCTCACCCCCCCCAGGTTCCAACTATGGCTACACCTTC. Full variable domain (remainder filled in from reference TRBV18 and TRBJ1-2): NAGVMQNPRHLVRRRGQEARLRCSPMKGHSHVYWYRQLPEEGLKFMVYLQKENIIDESGMPKERFSAEFPKEGPSILRIQQVVRGDSAAYFCASSPPPGSNYGYTFGSGTRLTVV.